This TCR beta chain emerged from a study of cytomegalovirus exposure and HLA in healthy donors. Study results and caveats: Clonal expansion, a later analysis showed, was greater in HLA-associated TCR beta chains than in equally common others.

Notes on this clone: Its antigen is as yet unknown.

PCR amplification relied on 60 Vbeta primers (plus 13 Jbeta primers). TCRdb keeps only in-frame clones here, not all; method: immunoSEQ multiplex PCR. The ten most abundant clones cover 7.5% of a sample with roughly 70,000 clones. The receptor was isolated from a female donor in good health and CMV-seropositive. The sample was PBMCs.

The CDR3 loop reads CASSTAGYNEQFF. The CDR3 DNA follows: TGCGCCAGCAGCACGGCGGGGTACAATGAGCAGTTCTTC. The chain employs TRBV5-1 and TRBJ2-1; D perhaps matches TRBD2 (6 bases). The length of the CDR3 is 13 residues. Germline V gene data show CDR1 as SGHRS and CDR2 as YFSETQ. V was cut by 4 bases and J by 4 bases, with 9 bases left in between. Together with reference TRBV5-1 and TRBJ2-1, the CDR3 gives the full variable domain: KAGVTQTPRYLIKTRGQQVTLSCSPISGHRSVSWYQQTPGQGLQFLFEYFSETQRNKGNFPGRFSGRQFSNSRSEMNVSTLELGDSALYLCASSTAGYNEQFFGPGTRLTVL.